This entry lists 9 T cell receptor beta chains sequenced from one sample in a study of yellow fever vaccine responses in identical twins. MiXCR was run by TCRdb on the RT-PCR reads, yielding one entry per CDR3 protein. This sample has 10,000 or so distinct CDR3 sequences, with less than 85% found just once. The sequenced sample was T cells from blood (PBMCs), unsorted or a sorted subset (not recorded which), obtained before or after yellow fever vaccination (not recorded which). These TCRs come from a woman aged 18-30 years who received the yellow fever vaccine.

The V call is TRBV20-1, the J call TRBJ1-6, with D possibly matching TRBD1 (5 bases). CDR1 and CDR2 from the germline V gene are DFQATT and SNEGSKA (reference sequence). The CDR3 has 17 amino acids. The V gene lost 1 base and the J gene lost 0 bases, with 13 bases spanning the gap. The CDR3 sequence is CSARALDSLSYNSPLHF. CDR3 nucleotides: TGCAGTGCTAGAGCTTTAGACAGTCTCTCCTATAATTCACCCCTCCACTTT.

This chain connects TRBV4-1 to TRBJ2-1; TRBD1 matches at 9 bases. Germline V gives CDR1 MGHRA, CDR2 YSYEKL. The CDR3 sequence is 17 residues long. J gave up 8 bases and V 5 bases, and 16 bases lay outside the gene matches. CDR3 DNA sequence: TGCGCCAGCAGCTCGCGCTACGGACAGGGGTTTGGAGATGAGCAGTTCTTC. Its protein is CASSSRYGQGFGDEQFF.

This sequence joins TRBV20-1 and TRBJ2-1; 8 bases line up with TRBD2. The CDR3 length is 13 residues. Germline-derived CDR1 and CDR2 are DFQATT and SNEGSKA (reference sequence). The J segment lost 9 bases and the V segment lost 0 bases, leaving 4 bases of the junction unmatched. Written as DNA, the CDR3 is TGCAGTGCTAGAGATGGGACTAGGTTTGAGCAGTTCTTC. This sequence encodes CSARDGTRFEQFF.

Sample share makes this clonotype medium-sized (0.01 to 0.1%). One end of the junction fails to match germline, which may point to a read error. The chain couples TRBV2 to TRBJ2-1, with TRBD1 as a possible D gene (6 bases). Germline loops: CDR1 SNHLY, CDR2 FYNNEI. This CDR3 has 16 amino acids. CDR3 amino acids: CASSDWAGVSFNEQFF. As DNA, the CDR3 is TGTGCCAGCAGTGATTGGGCAGGGGTATCCTTCAATGAGCAGTTCTTC.

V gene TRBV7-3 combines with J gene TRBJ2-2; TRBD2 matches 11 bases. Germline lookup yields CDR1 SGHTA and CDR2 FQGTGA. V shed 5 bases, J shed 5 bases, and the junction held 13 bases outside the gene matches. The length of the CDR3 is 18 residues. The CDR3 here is CASSPKGSGRAETGELFF. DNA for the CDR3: TGTGCCAGCAGCCCAAAGGGTAGCGGGAGGGCCGAAACCGGGGAGCTGTTTTTT.

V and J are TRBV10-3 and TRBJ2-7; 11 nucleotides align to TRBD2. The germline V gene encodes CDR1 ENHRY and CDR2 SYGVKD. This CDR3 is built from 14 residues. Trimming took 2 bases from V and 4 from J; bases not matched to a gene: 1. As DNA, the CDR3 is TGTGCCATCAGTGAGACTAGCGGGAGATACGAGCAGTACTTC. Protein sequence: CAISETSGRYEQYF.

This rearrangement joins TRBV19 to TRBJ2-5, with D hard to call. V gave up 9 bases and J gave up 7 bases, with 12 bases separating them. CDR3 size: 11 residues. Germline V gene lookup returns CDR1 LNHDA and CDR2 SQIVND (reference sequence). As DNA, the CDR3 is TGTGCCAGCAGAGCCGGCTGGACCCAGTACTTC. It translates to CASRAGWTQYF.

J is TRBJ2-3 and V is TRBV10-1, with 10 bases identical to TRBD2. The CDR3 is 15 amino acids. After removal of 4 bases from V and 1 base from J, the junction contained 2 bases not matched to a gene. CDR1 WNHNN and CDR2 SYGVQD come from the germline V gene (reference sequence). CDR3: CASSAGLAGTDTQYF. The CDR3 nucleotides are TGCGCCAGCAGTGCAGGACTAGCGGGCACAGATACGCAGTATTTT.

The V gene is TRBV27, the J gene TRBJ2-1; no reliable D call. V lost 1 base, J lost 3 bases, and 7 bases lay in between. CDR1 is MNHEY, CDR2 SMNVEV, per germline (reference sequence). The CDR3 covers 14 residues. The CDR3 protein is CASSLLGLYNEQFF. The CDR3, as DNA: TGTGCCAGCAGTTTATTAGGGCTCTACAATGAGCAGTTCTTC.